This T cell receptor (beta chain) was documented in a study of regulatory T cells in long-lasting Graves disease. The ends lost 5 bases at V and 5 bases at J; junction bases unmatched: 12. This CDR3 has 16 amino acids. Germline assignment: CDR1 SGHTA and CDR2 FQGNSA. Arm-PCR with iRepertoire HTBI primers amplified the CDR3 regions for these TCR beta libraries. MiXCR, run by TCRdb on the multiplex PCR reads, gives a single entry per CDR3 protein. The sample holds a few hundred thousand distinct CDR3 sequences, around 18% seen once. Time point: newly diagnosed GD, antithyroid drugs for less than 3 months. RNA isolated from PBMCs was used to make the TCR library. In this cohort, patients came from an endocrinology department located in Xi'an, China. This clonotype was seen at least ten times. Its target is not known. General observations from the study: Persistent disease preferred TRBV28, TRBJ1-2 and TRBJ2-5. TCR diversity was lower in persistent Graves' patients than in newly diagnosed ones.

These records were also assigned to another study, of T cells in Graves' hyperthyroidism and ophthalmopathy.

The origin of this receptor is a woman under 40 with Graves disease. The sample consisted of peripheral blood mononuclear cells (PBMCs), taken at new diagnosis, from a patient treated with antithyroid drugs. The rearrangement links TRBV7-2 to TRBJ1-1; 9 nucleotides agree with TRBD1. CDR3 sequence (DNA): TGTGCCAGCAGCGCCAGGGGACAGGGAGCGTTTACTGAAGCTTTCTTT. Translation gives CASSARGQGAFTEAFF.